This paragraph reports one TCR beta chain. In its sample, this clonotype was seen a few times. What this receptor recognizes is not known. No quality values exist for individual bases; no much larger clone is one base distant. The data derive from a study of blood T cells in healthy people across ages (dated by TCRdb to about 2015). Study-wide context: Template switching captured roughly one uniquely barcoded TCR beta cDNA molecule per two T cells in model experiments. To track age-related changes in TCR beta repertoire diversity, the study relied on deep sequencing normalized with unique cDNA molecular identifiers. Two additional independent replicas of 1 million unique cDNA reads from the same blood draw were analyzed for two donors (one aged 18 to 30 and one aged 80 or older). Donors were grouped into four age groups: young (average 16 years), middle-aged (approximately 41), aged (62) and long-lived (approximately 81). Donors of different ages were randomly distributed across sequencing lanes to avoid experimental bias.

V and J are truncated by 8 bases and 2 bases respectively, leaving an intervening sequence of 15 bases. As encoded in the germline V gene, CDR1 is MNHNS while CDR2 is SASEGT. From cysteine to phenylalanine, the CDR3 is 15 amino acids long. The entry retains the CDR3 DNA only, 45 bases that are in frame from base 1. Library generation was performed with 5' RACE. TCRdb lists the instrument as Illumina HiSeq 2500. The second PCR ran for about 6 to 12 cycles and used a J-beta primer mix along with a sample-barcoded 5' primer. Each TCR beta cDNA molecule received a unique molecular identifier from a template-switch 5' adaptor carrying 12 random nucleotides. At least 2.5 million CDR3-containing paired-end reads were obtained from each sample. First-strand cDNA was synthesized from all RNA with the Mint cDNA synthesis kit, primed by a TRBC-specific oligonucleotide. After uracil-DNA glycosylase treatment, a first 18-cycle PCR used universal primers M1SS and BC2_uni_R on all cDNA. The study's processing was this. For normalization, 1 million high-quality reads, each with a distinct molecular identifier, were randomly selected from each sample. Instead of being binned into consensus sequences, reads with shared molecular identifiers were discarded. MiTCR, set to a Q25 quality threshold and the strictest error-elimination algorithm, was used for CDR3 identification, clonotype clustering and error correction. Lower-bound total TCR beta diversity was estimated with a nonparametric unseen species model using Euler transformation. In TCRdb, the public reads were trimmed at Q25 with fastp and aligned with MiXCR, with productive beta chains retained. Identical CDR3 proteins give one entry, which carries the most common genes and DNA. The V and J calls and clone size come from TCRdb's table, not from the authors' own analysis. The sample data list hundreds of thousands of distinct CDR3 sequences, and approximately 40% of these were observed just once. The ten largest clones add up to 30% of the sample.

Systemically healthy Caucasian individuals from Russia, 35 to 50 in total and aged roughly 6 to 100 years, were included as donors. Each donor gave ten milliliters of peripheral blood, drawn into EDTA-treated Vacutainer tubes. PBMCs were isolated by Ficoll-Paque density-gradient centrifugation, with at least 7 million obtained per sample. Total RNA was extracted from PBMCs with Trizol reagent, with at least 6 micrograms obtained per sample. For every donor, an aliquot of PBMCs went through flow cytometry to measure the percentages of naive CD45RAhigh/CD27high T cells. The research as a whole found: Observed TCR beta diversity per million T cells fell roughly linearly with age, and a significant reduction was already apparent by age roughly 40. Conclusive comparison of naive and antigen-experienced compartments was prevented by the profiling of bulk unsorted PBMCs. Donor CMV infection status was unknown, potentially confounding age-related changes in expanded clonotypes. Estimates of total diversity based on one million sequenced T cells were regarded as lower bounds and as underestimates. Compared with the aged group, more naive CD4+ T cells, fewer expanded clones and increased TCR diversity were shown by the long-lived group, suggesting age selection. The percentage of naive T cells measured by flow cytometry correlated strongly with observed TCR beta diversity.

This sequence was found in a man aged 80 or over in good health. Sequencing input: blood. This chain joins TRBV6-1 to TRBJ2-2; TRBD2 might be the D gene, on 6 matching bases. The CDR3 has the sequence CASPMGAGNTGELFF. The bases are TGTGCCAGCCCCATGGGTGCGGGAAACACCGGGGAGCTGTTTTTT.